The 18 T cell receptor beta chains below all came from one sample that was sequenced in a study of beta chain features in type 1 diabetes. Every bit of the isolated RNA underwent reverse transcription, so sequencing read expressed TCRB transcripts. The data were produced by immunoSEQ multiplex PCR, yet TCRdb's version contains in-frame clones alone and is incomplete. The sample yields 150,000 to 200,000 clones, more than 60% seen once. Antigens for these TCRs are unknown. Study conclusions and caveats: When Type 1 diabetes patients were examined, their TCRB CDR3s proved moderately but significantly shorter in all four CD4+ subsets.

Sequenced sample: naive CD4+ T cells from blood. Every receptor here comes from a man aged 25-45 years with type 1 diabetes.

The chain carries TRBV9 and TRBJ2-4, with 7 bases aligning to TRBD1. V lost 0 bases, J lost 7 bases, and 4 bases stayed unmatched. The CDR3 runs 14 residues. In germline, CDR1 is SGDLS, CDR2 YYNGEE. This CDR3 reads CASSVGDSANIQYF. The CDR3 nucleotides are TGTGCCAGCAGCGTAGGGGACAGCGCTAACATTCAGTACTTC.

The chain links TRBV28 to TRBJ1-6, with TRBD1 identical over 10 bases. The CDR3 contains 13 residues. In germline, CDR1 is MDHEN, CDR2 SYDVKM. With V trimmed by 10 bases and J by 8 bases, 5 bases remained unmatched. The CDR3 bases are TGTGCCAATGGGGACAGGGGAGATTCACCCCTCCACTTT. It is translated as CANGDRGDSPLHF.

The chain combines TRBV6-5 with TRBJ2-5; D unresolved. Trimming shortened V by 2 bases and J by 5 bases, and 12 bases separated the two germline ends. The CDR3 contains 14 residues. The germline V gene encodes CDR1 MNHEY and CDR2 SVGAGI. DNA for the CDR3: TGTGCCAGCAGTTACGGTCTAGTCTACGAGACCCAGTACTTC. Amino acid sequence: CASSYGLVYETQYF.

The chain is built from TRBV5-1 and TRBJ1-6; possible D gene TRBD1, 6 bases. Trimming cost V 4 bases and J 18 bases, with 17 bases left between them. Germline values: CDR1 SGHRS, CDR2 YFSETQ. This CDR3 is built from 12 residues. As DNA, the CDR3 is TGCGCCAGCAGCCCACTACAGGGCACCCCCCACTTT. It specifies CASSPLQGTPHF.

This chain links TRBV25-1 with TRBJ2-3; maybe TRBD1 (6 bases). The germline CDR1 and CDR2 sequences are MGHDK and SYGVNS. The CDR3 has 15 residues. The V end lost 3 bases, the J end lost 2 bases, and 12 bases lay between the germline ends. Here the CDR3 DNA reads TGTGCCAGCAGTGACCGGACAGACTTCACAGATACGCAGTATTTT. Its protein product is CASSDRTDFTDTQYF.

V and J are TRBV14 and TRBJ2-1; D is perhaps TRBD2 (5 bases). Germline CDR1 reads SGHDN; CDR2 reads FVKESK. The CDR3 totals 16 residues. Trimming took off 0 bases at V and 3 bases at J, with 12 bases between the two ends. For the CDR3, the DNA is TGTGCCAGCAGCCAAGATAAAACTAGTCGCTACAATGAGCAGTTCTTC. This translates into CASSQDKTSRYNEQFF.

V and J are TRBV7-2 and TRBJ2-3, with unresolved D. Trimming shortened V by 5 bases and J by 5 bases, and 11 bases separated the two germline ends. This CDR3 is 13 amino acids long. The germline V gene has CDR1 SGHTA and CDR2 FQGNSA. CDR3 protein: CASSAGNGDTQYF. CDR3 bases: TGTGCCAGCAGCGCCGGAAATGGAGATACGCAGTATTTT.

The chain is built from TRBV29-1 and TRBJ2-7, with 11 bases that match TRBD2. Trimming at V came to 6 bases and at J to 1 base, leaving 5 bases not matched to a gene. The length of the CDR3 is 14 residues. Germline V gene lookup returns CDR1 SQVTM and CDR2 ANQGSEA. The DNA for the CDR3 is TGCAGCGTGGGAGGGACTAGCGGATCCTACGAGCAGTACTTC. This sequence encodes CSVGGTSGSYEQYF.

CDR3 nucleotide sequence: TGCAGCGTTCGGGCTAGGGGAACGAACACTGAAGCTTTCTTT. Translated: CSVRARGTNTEAFF. This chain connects TRBV29-1 to TRBJ1-1, with a weak D call TRBD1 (5 bases). The CDR3 is 14 residues long. Trimming stripped 5 bases from V and 1 base from J, with 14 bases between. Germline V gives CDR1 SQVTM, CDR2 ANQGSEA.

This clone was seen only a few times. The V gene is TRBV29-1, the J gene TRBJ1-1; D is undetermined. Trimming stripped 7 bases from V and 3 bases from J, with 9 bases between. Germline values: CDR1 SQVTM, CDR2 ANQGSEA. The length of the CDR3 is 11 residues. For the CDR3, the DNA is TGCAGCGCCACACCGGACACTGAAGCTTTCTTT. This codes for CSATPDTEAFF.

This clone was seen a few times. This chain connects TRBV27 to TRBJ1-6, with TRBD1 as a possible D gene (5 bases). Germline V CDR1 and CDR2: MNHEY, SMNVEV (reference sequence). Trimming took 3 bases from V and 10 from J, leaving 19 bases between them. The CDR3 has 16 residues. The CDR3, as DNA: TGTGCCAGCAGTTTCCTCTCGCGGGGACTAGGGTCACCCCTCCACTTT. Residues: CASSFLSRGLGSPLHF.

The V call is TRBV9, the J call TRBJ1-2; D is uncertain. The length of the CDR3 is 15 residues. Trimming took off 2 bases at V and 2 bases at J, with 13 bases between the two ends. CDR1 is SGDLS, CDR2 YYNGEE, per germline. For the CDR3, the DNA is TGTGCCAGCAGCGTGGGAGAGGGCATAAACTATGGCTACACCTTC. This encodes CASSVGEGINYGYTF.

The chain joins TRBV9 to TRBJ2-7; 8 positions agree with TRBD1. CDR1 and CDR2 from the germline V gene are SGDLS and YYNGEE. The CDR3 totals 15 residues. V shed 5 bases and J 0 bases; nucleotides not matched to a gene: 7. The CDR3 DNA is TGTGCCAGCAGTGTACGACAGGGGATCTCCTACGAGCAGTACTTC. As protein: CASSVRQGISYEQYF.

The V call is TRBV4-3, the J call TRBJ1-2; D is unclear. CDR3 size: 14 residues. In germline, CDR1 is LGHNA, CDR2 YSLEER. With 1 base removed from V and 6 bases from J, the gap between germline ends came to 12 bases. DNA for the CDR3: TGCGCCAGCAGCCAAGTTTCGGCTTGGAATGGCTACACCTTC. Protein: CASSQVSAWNGYTF.

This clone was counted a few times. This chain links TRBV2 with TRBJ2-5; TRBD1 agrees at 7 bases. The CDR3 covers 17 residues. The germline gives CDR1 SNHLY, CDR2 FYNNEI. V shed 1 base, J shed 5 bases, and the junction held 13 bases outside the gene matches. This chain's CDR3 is CASSEGQGLARGETQYF. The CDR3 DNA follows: TGTGCCAGCAGTGAAGGGCAGGGGCTGGCCAGGGGGGAGACCCAGTACTTC.

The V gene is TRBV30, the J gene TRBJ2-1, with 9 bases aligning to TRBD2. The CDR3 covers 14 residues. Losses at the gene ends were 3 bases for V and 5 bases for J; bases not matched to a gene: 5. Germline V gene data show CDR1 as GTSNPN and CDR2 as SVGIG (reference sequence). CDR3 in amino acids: CAWSPRLADNEQFF. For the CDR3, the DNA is TGTGCCTGGAGCCCCCGACTAGCGGACAATGAGCAGTTCTTC.

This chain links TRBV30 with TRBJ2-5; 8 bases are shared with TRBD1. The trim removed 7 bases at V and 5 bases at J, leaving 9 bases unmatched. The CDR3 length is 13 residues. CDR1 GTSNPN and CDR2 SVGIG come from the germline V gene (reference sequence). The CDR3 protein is CAFSDRVQETQYF. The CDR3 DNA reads TGTGCCTTTTCGGACAGGGTGCAGGAGACCCAGTACTTC. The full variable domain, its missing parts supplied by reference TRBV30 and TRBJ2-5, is SQTIHQWPATLVQPVGSPLSLECTVEGTSNPNLYWYRQAAGRGLQLLFYSVGIGQISSEVPQNLSASRPQDRQFILSSKKLLLSDSGFYLCAFSDRVQETQYFGPGTRLLVL.

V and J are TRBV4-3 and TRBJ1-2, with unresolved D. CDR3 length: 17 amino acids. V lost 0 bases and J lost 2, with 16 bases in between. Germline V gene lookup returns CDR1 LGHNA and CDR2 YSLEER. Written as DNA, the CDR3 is TGCGCCAGCAGCCAAGATCCCCCCAGGTCCACAAACTATGGCTACACCTTC. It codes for CASSQDPPRSTNYGYTF.